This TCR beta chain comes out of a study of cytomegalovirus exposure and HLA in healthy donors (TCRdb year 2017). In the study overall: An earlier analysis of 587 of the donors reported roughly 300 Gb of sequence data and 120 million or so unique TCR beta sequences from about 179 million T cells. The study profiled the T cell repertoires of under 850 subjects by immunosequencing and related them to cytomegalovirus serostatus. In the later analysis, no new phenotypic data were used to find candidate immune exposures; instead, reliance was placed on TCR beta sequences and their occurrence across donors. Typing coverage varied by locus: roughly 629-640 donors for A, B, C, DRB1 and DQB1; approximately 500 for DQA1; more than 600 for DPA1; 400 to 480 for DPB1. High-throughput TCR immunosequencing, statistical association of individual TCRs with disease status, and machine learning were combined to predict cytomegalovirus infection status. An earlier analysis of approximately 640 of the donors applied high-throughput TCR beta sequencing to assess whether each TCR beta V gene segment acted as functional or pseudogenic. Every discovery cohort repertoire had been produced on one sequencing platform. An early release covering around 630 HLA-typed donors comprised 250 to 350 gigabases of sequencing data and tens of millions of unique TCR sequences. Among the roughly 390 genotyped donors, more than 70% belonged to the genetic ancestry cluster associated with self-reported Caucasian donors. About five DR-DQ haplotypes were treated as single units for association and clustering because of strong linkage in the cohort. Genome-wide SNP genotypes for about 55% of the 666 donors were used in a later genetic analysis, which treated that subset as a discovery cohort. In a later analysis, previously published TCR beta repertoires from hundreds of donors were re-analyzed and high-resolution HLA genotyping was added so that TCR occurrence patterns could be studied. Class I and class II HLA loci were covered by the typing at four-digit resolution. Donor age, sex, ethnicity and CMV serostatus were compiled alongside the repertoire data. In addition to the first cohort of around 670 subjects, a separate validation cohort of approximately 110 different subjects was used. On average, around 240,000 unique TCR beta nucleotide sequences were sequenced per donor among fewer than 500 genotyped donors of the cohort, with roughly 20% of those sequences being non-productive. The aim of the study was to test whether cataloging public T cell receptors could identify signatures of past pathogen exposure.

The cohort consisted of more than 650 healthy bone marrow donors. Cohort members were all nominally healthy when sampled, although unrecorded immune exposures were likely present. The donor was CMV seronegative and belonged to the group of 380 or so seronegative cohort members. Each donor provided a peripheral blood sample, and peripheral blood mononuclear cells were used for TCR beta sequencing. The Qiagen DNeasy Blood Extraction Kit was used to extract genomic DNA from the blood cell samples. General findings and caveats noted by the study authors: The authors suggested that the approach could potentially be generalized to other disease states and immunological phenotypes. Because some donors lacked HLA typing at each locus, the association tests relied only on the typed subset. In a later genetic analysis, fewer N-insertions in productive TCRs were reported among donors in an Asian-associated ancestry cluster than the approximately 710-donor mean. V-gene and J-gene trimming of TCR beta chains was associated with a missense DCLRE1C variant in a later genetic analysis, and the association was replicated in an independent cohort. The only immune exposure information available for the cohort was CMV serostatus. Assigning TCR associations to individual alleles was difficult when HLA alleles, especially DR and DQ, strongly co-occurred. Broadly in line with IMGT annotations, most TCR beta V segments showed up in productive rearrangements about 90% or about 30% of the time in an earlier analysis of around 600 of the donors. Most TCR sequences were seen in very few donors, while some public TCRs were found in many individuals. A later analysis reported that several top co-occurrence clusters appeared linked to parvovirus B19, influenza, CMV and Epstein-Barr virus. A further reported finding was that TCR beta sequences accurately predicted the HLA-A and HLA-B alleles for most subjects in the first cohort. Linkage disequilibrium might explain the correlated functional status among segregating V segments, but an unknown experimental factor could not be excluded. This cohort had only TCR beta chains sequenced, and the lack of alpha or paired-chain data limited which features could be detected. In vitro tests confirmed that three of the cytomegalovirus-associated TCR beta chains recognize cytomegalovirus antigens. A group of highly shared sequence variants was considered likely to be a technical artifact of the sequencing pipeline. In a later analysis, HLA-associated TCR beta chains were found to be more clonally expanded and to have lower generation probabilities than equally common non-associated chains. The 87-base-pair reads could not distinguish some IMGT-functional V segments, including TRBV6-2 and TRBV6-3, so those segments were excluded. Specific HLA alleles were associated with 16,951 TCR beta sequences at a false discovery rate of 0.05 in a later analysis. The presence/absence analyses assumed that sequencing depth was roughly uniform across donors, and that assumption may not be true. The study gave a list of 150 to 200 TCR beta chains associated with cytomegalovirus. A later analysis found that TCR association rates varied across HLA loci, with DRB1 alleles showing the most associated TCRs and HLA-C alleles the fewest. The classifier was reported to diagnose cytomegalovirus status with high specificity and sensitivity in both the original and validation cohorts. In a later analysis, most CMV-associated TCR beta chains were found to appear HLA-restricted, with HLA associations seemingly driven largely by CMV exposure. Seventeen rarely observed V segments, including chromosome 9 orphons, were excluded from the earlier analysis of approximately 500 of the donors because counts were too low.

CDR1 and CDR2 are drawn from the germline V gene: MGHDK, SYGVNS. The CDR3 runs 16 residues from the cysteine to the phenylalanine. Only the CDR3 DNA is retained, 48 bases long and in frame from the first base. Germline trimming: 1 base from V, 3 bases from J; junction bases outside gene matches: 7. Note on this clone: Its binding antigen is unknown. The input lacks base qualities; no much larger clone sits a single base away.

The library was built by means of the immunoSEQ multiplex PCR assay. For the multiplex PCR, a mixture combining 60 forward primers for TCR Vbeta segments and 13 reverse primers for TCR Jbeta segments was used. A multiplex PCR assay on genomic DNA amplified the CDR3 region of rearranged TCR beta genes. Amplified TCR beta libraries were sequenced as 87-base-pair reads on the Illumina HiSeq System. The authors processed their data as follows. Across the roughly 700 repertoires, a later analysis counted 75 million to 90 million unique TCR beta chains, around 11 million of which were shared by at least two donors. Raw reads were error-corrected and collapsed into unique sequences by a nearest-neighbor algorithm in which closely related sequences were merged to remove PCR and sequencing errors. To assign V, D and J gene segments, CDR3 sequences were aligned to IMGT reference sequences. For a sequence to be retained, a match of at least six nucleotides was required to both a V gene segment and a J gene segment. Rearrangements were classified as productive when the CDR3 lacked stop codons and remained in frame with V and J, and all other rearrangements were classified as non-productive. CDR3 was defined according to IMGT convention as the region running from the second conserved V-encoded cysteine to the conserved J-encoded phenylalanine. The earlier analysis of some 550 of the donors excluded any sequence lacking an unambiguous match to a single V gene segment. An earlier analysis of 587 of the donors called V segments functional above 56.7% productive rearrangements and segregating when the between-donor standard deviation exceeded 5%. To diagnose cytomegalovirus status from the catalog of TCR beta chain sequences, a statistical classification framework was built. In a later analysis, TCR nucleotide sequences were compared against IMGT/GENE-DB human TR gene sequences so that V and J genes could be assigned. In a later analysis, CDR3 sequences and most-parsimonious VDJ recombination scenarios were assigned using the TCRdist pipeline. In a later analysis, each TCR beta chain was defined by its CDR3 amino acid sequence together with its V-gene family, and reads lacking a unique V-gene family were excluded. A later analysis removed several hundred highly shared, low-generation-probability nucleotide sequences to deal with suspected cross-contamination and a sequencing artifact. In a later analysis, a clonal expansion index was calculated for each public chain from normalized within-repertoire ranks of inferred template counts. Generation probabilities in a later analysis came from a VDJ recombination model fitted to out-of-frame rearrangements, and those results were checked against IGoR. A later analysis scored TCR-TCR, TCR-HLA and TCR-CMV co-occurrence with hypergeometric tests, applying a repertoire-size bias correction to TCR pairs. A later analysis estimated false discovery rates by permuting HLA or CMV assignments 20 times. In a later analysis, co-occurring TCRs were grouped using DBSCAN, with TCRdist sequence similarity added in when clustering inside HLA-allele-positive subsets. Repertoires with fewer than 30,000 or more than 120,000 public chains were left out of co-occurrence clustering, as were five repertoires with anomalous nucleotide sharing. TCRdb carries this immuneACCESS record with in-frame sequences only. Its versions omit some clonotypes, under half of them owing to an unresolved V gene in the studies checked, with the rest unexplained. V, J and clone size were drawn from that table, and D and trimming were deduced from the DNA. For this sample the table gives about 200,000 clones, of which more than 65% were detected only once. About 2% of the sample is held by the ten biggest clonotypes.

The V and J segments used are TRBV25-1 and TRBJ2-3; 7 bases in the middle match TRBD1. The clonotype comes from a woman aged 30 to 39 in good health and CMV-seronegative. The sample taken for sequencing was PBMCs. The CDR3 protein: CASSEWSGTETDTQYF. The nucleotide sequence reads TGTGCCAGCAGTGAATGGTCCGGGACAGAAACAGATACGCAGTATTTT. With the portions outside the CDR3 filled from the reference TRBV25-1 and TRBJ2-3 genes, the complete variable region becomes EADIYQTPRYLVIGTGKKITLECSQTMGHDKMYWYQQDPGMELHLIHYSYGVNSTEKGDLSSESTVSRIRTEHFPLTLESARPSHTSQYLCASSEWSGTETDTQYFGPGTRLTVL.